These T cell receptor beta chains were read from a single sample in a study of cytomegalovirus exposure and HLA in healthy donors. The repertoire was sequenced with immunoSEQ multiplex PCR; TCRdb's copy has only in-frame clones and lacks some. The sample records roughly 230,000 clones, 70% to 90% being singletons. The material sequenced was PBMCs. These receptor sequences come from a girl aged 2-10 years in good health and CMV-seronegative. CDR3s include the opening cysteine and the closing phenylalanine or tryptophan. The order of the fields is J gene, V gene, D gene, CDR3 length, clone size, CDR3 DNA, CDR3 protein. A D gene is named only where the DNA matches it firmly. Clone size is not always given. Where it is, it says once, few, many or a class for expanded clones.

J gene: TRBJ2-3; V gene: TRBV6-1; D gene: TRBD1; CDR3 length: 14; clone size: few; CDR3 DNA: TGTGCCAGCAGTGTAGACAGGGGCCCAGATACGCAGTATTTT; CDR3 protein: CASSVDRGPDTQYF
J gene: TRBJ2-5; V gene: TRBV15; D gene: TRBD2; CDR3 length: 18; clone size: -; CDR3 DNA: TGTGCCACCAGCACCCAGGGACTAGCGGGAGGCCGAGGGGAGACCCAGTACTTC; CDR3 protein: CATSTQGLAGGRGETQYF
J gene: TRBJ2-5; V gene: TRBV29-1; D gene: -; CDR3 length: 14; clone size: -; CDR3 DNA: TGCAGCGCCGAAGGGGGGGGGTACCAAGAGACCCAGTACTTC; CDR3 protein: CSAEGGGYQETQYF
J gene: TRBJ1-2; V gene: TRBV10-2; D gene: -; CDR3 length: 13; clone size: -; CDR3 DNA: TGCGCCAGCAGTCAGGGGATCGGGTATGGCTACACCTTC; CDR3 protein: CASSQGIGYGYTF
J gene: TRBJ1-2; V gene: TRBV19; D gene: TRBD1; CDR3 length: 14; clone size: -; CDR3 DNA: TGTGCCAGTAGTACAGACAGGGGGAATAAGGGCTACACCTTC; CDR3 protein: CASSTDRGNKGYTF
J gene: TRBJ2-2; V gene: TRBV5-1; D gene: -; CDR3 length: 16; clone size: -; CDR3 DNA: TGCGCCAGCAGCTTGGGAATCCAGGAACAAACCGGGGAGCTGTTTTTT; CDR3 protein: CASSLGIQEQTGELFF
J gene: TRBJ2-7; V gene: TRBV21-1; D gene: -; CDR3 length: 16; clone size: -; CDR3 DNA: TGTGCCAGCAGCCCAAGACCCGGGACAGGGGGCTACGAGCAGTACTTC; CDR3 protein: CASSPRPGTGGYEQYF
J gene: TRBJ2-3; V gene: TRBV6-1; D gene: -; CDR3 length: 14; clone size: few; CDR3 DNA: TGTGCCAGCTTGAGGGATTCTAGCACAGATACGCAGTATTTT; CDR3 protein: CASLRDSSTDTQYF
J gene: TRBJ2-2; V gene: TRBV27; D gene: TRBD1; CDR3 length: 18; clone size: -; CDR3 DNA: TGTGCCAGCAGTTTACGCCACCGACAGGGAGTATGGACCGGGGAGCTGTTTTTT; CDR3 protein: CASSLRHRQGVWTGELFF
J gene: TRBJ2-7; V gene: TRBV6-5; D gene: TRBD2; CDR3 length: 15; clone size: -; CDR3 DNA: TGTGCCAGCAGCTCACTAGCGGGAGGGCTTTACGAGCAGTACTTC; CDR3 protein: CASSSLAGGLYEQYF
J gene: TRBJ2-7; V gene: TRBV19; D gene: TRBD2; CDR3 length: 15; clone size: -; CDR3 DNA: TGTGCCAGTAGTATTAGCGGGGACACAGTCTACGAGCAGTACTTC; CDR3 protein: CASSISGDTVYEQYF
J gene: TRBJ2-1; V gene: TRBV2; D gene: -; CDR3 length: 17; clone size: -; CDR3 DNA: TGTGCCAGCAGTGCGGTCCGGTCCTCTACAGGGTCCAATGAGCAGTTCTTC; CDR3 protein: CASSAVRSSTGSNEQFF
J gene: TRBJ2-5; V gene: TRBV6-1; D gene: TRBD2; CDR3 length: 14; clone size: -; CDR3 DNA: TGTGCCAGCAGCCTCGGACTAGCGGAAGAGACCCAGTACTTC; CDR3 protein: CASSLGLAEETQYF
J gene: TRBJ1-2; V gene: TRBV19; D gene: -; CDR3 length: 13; clone size: -; CDR3 DNA: TGTGCCAGTAGTTCGGCAGGGCCGATTGGCTACACCTTC; CDR3 protein: CASSSAGPIGYTF
J gene: TRBJ2-7; V gene: TRBV7-9; D gene: -; CDR3 length: 11; clone size: -; CDR3 DNA: TGTGCCAGCAGTCCCGACTACGAGCAGTACTTC; CDR3 protein: CASSPDYEQYF
J gene: TRBJ1-1; V gene: TRBV27; D gene: TRBD1; CDR3 length: 12; clone size: -; CDR3 DNA: TGTGCCAGCAGGGCAGGGGGGAGGGAAGCTTTCTTT; CDR3 protein: CASRAGGREAFF
J gene: TRBJ1-5; V gene: TRBV19; D gene: TRBD1; CDR3 length: 15; clone size: -; CDR3 DNA: TGTGCCAGTAGTATTATCGGACAGGGGTCTCAGCCCCAGCATTTT; CDR3 protein: CASSIIGQGSQPQHF
J gene: TRBJ2-7; V gene: TRBV10-3; D gene: -; CDR3 length: 13; clone size: few; CDR3 DNA: TGTGCCGCGGCACTATCACACTCCTACGAGCAGTACTTC; CDR3 protein: CAAALSHSYEQYF
J gene: TRBJ2-1; V gene: TRBV30; D gene: TRBD2; CDR3 length: 14; clone size: -; CDR3 DNA: TGTGCCTGGAGTGTTCTCGGGGGGATTACTGAGCAGTTCTTC; CDR3 protein: CAWSVLGGITEQFF
J gene: TRBJ2-7; V gene: TRBV5-1; D gene: TRBD2; CDR3 length: 16; clone size: -; CDR3 DNA: TGCGCCAGCAGCCCGGCTTCTGGGACTAGCCTCCACGAGCAGTACTTC; CDR3 protein: CASSPASGTSLHEQYF
J gene: TRBJ2-5; V gene: TRBV27; D gene: -; CDR3 length: 14; clone size: -; CDR3 DNA: TGTGCCAGCAGACTCACAGGGTACCAAGAGACCCAGTACTTC; CDR3 protein: CASRLTGYQETQYF
J gene: TRBJ1-5; V gene: TRBV19; D gene: -; CDR3 length: 17; clone size: few; CDR3 DNA: TGTGCCAGTAGTTCAAATCTCCTTCGACAGGTAAATCAGCCCCAGCATTTT; CDR3 protein: CASSSNLLRQVNQPQHF
J gene: TRBJ2-1; V gene: TRBV5-6; D gene: -; CDR3 length: 15; clone size: -; CDR3 DNA: TGTGCCAGCAGCTTGGGGAGTTCTTCGCTCAATGAGCAGTTCTTC; CDR3 protein: CASSLGSSSLNEQFF
J gene: TRBJ1-6; V gene: TRBV30; D gene: -; CDR3 length: 13; clone size: -; CDR3 DNA: TGTGCCTCGGGAAAGCAGCTCAATTCACCCCTCCACTTT; CDR3 protein: CASGKQLNSPLHF
J gene: TRBJ1-6; V gene: TRBV6-5; D gene: -; CDR3 length: 12; clone size: -; CDR3 DNA: TGTGCCAGCAGTTACCAAAATTCACCCCTCCACTTT; CDR3 protein: CASSYQNSPLHF
J gene: TRBJ2-2; V gene: TRBV4-1; D gene: -; CDR3 length: 15; clone size: -; CDR3 DNA: TGCGCCAGCAGCCAAACTAGTACGGTCACCGGGGAGCTGTTTTTT; CDR3 protein: CASSQTSTVTGELFF
J gene: TRBJ1-1; V gene: TRBV7-9; D gene: TRBD1; CDR3 length: 11; clone size: once; CDR3 DNA: TGTTCCAGCAGGGGGGACTTTGAAGCTTTCTTT; CDR3 protein: CSSRGDFEAFF
J gene: TRBJ1-3; V gene: TRBV7-8; D gene: -; CDR3 length: 15; clone size: once; CDR3 DNA: TGTGCCAGCAGCTTAGTGGCCGCCTCTGGAAACACCATATATTTT; CDR3 protein: CASSLVAASGNTIYF
J gene: TRBJ2-1; V gene: TRBV2; D gene: -; CDR3 length: 15; clone size: few; CDR3 DNA: TGTGCCAGCAGTGAATACGGGACACCGAACAATGAGCAGTTCTTC; CDR3 protein: CASSEYGTPNNEQFF
J gene: TRBJ1-4; V gene: TRBV4-1; D gene: -; CDR3 length: 15; clone size: -; CDR3 DNA: TGCGCCAGCAGCCAACAGGACAGAACTAATGAAAAACTGTTTTTT; CDR3 protein: CASSQQDRTNEKLFF
J gene: TRBJ2-2; V gene: TRBV6-6; D gene: TRBD2; CDR3 length: 15; clone size: -; CDR3 DNA: TGTGCCAGCAGTTACTCTAGCGGGGGGGCCGGGGAGCTGTTTTTT; CDR3 protein: CASSYSSGGAGELFF
J gene: TRBJ1-2; V gene: TRBV19; D gene: -; CDR3 length: 15; clone size: -; CDR3 DNA: TGTGCCAGTAGTATAGACCCACAGGTTAACTATGGCTACACCTTC; CDR3 protein: CASSIDPQVNYGYTF
J gene: TRBJ2-7; V gene: TRBV4-1; D gene: TRBD1; CDR3 length: 15; clone size: -; CDR3 DNA: TGCGCCAGCAGCCAACTGACAGGGTCCTTATGGGAGCAGTACTTC; CDR3 protein: CASSQLTGSLWEQYF
J gene: TRBJ2-2; V gene: TRBV5-1; D gene: TRBD1; CDR3 length: 15; clone size: once; CDR3 DNA: TGCGCCAGCAGGCCGGGACAGGGGGCGACCGGGGAGCTGTTTTTT; CDR3 protein: CASRPGQGATGELFF